These T cell receptor beta chains were read from a single sample in a study of cytomegalovirus exposure and HLA in healthy donors. TCRdb's table, derived via immunoSEQ multiplex PCR, lists solely in-frame clones and lacks some. The sample contains 110,000 to 150,000 clones, 55% to 85% of which appear only once. The specimen was PBMCs. The receptors come from a man aged 35 to 55 in good health and CMV-seronegative. Both conserved end residues are part of each CDR3. The D gene is left open where the match is weak. Part of the rows lack a size; the others show once, few, many or a class for expanded clones.

D	size	V	length	J	DNA	CDR3
TRBD2	.	TRBV4-2	17	TRBJ2-3	TGTGCCAGCAGCCAAGATGGGGGGGGGATCGGCACAGATACGCAGTATTTT	CASSQDGGGIGTDTQYF
.	.	TRBV10-3	15	TRBJ1-1	TGTGCCATCAGTGAGTCAGCGGGGGTGAACACTGAAGCTTTCTTT	CAISESAGVNTEAFF
.	few	TRBV13	16	TRBJ1-4	TGTGCCAGCAGCCCCAGCCTGGGAGGGGGGATTGAAAAACTGTTTTTT	CASSPSLGGGIEKLFF
TRBD2	.	TRBV4-1	22	TRBJ2-3	TGCGCCAGCAGCCAAGATCCCCCCACGGGACTAGCGGGGGGGCCTAGCACAGATACGCAGTATTTT	CASSQDPPTGLAGGPSTDTQYF
.	.	TRBV7-7	18	TRBJ2-5	TGTGCCAGCAGCAACCGACAGGCTGGGGGAACGTACCAAGAGACCCAGTACTTC	CASSNRQAGGTYQETQYF
.	once	TRBV30	13	TRBJ1-3	TGTGCCTGGAGATACAGGACTGGAAACACCATATATTTT	CAWRYRTGNTIYF
TRBD1	.	TRBV27	14	TRBJ1-4	TGTGCCAGCAGCCAGACAGGGGGCTACGAAAAACTGTTTTTT	CASSQTGGYEKLFF
.	once	TRBV5-8	15	TRBJ1-4	TGTGCCAGCAGCTTGGCTGGGGGGACTAATGAAAAACTGTTTTTT	CASSLAGGTNEKLFF
.	.	TRBV2	15	TRBJ1-1	TGTGCCAGCGCGGGAAAGATTTGGAGGAACACTGAAGCTTTCTTT	CASAGKIWRNTEAFF
.	.	TRBV5-6	14	TRBJ2-5	TGTGCCAGCAGCTTGGCCGGGGAAGCAGAGACCCAGTACTTC	CASSLAGEAETQYF
TRBD2	.	TRBV4-1	18	TRBJ2-1	TGCGCCAGCAGCCGTGGACTAGCGGGAGGCCACAAACTCAATGAGCAGTTCTTC	CASSRGLAGGHKLNEQFF
.	.	TRBV7-9	13	TRBJ2-1	TGTGCCAGCAGCCTCTTAGTGAACAATGAGCAGTTCTTC	CASSLLVNNEQFF
.	few	TRBV5-6	13	TRBJ2-5	TGTGCCAGCAGCCAAACTACTTCGGTGACCCAGTACTTC	CASSQTTSVTQYF
.	few	TRBV5-1	13	TRBJ2-4	TGCGCCAGCAGCTTGACAGGGCTGTACATTCAGTACTTC	CASSLTGLYIQYF
.	.	TRBV18	14	TRBJ1-1	TGTGCCAGCTCACCACTTCGGAGGGGCGAGGAGGCTTTCTTT	CASSPLRRGEEAFF
TRBD2	.	TRBV19	18	TRBJ2-3	TGTGCCAGTAGTAACCCGGCGACTAGCCTCCTTAGCACAGATACGCAGTATTTT	CASSNPATSLLSTDTQYF
.	.	TRBV30	14	TRBJ1-4	TGTGCCTGGAGTGTAACCCCCGTTTCGGGAAAACTGTTTTTT	CAWSVTPVSGKLFF
TRBD1	.	TRBV5-6	14	TRBJ2-7	TGTGCCAGCAGCTCGACAGGGGGAACCTACGAGCAGTACTTC	CASSSTGGTYEQYF
TRBD1	.	TRBV23-1	15	TRBJ1-5	TGCGCCAGCAGTCAATCGCACAGGGGGCGTCAGCCCCAGCATTTT	CASSQSHRGRQPQHF
TRBD1	.	TRBV27	17	TRBJ1-5	TGTGCCAGCAGGTCTACAGGGGGCGTGTTTACTGGTCAGCCCCAGCATTTT	CASRSTGGVFTGQPQHF
.	.	TRBV7-3	15	TRBJ2-3	TGTGCCAGCAGCTTAGGCGGGGCCGTCACAGATACGCAGTATTTT	CASSLGGAVTDTQYF
.	.	TRBV6-5	14	TRBJ2-5	TGTGCCAGCAGTTACTCGATCTCCGGGGAGACCCAGTACTTC	CASSYSISGETQYF
.	.	TRBV15	14	TRBJ2-7	TGTGCCACCAGCAGAGATTCAGGGCTTGGCGAGCAGTACTTC	CATSRDSGLGEQYF
TRBD1	.	TRBV27	13	TRBJ1-1	TGTGCCAGCAGTTTATCACAGGGGACTGAAGCTTTCTTT	CASSLSQGTEAFF
TRBD1	few	TRBV7-6	16	TRBJ2-2	TGTGCCAGCAGCTTACCCGCCAGGGGGCTAACCGGGGAGCTGTTTTTT	CASSLPARGLTGELFF
TRBD1	.	TRBV11-2	15	TRBJ2-7	TGTGCCAGCAGCTTACTACAGGGGGCGCGGTACGAGCAGTACTTC	CASSLLQGARYEQYF
.	.	TRBV6-5	14	TRBJ1-1	TGTGCCAGCAGGAGTGCCGGGGAGGGCACTGAAGCTTTCTTT	CASRSAGEGTEAFF
TRBD1	.	TRBV28	13	TRBJ1-2	TGTGCCAGCAGGGTCCAGGGGGCGCTCAGCCCCACCTTC	CASRVQGALSPTF
TRBD1	.	TRBV7-9	14	TRBJ2-1	TGTGCCAGCAGCCGGACAGGGGATTTGGATGAGCAGTTCTTC	CASSRTGDLDEQFF
.	few	TRBV5-1	16	TRBJ1-5	TGCGCCAGCAGCTTGGGGGGGCCGAGGGGCAATCAGCCCCAGCATTTT	CASSLGGPRGNQPQHF
TRBD2	once	TRBV14	19	TRBJ2-1	TGTGCCAGCAGCCAAGAAGACTTCCTTTTCGGGGGGGGCCCAAATGAGCAGTTCTTC	CASSQEDFLFGGGPNEQFF
.	.	TRBV29-1	13	TRBJ2-2	TGCAGCGCGCATTCCAGGGACACCGGGGAGCTGTTTTTT	CSAHSRDTGELFF
TRBD2	.	TRBV7-2	12	TRBJ2-1	TGTGCCAGCAGTTCACTAGCGGGGGAGCAGTTCTTC	CASSSLAGEQFF
.	.	TRBV28	14	TRBJ1-1	TGTGCCAGCAGTTTTTCGGCCGGGTTCACTGAAGCTTTCTTT	CASSFSAGFTEAFF
TRBD1	.	TRBV19	14	TRBJ1-5	TGTGCCAGTAGACGGACAGGGGGCAATCAGCCCCAGCATTTT	CASRRTGGNQPQHF
.	.	TRBV7-2	14	TRBJ2-3	TGTGCCAGCAGCTTCACTCGTAGCACAGATACGCAGTATTTT	CASSFTRSTDTQYF
.	.	TRBV28	16	TRBJ2-1	TGTGCCAGCAGCCGGTGGAGGGCCCGGACTGACAATGAGCAGTTCTTC	CASSRWRARTDNEQFF
TRBD2	.	TRBV25-1	16	TRBJ2-5	TGTGCCAGCGGTCGACACGGGACTAGCGTTAGTGAGACCCAGTACTTC	CASGRHGTSVSETQYF
.	.	TRBV7-9	15	TRBJ2-3	TGTGCCAGCAGCCCTTCGGCAGCAGGGACAGATACGCAGTATTTT	CASSPSAAGTDTQYF
TRBD1	.	TRBV30	13	TRBJ1-4	TGTGCCTGGAGTCCGGGACAGCTCGAAAAACTGTTTTTT	CAWSPGQLEKLFF
TRBD2	.	TRBV5-6	16	TRBJ2-3	TGTGCCAGCAGCCCTTTCCTAGCGGGGGACACAGATACGCAGTATTTT	CASSPFLAGDTDTQYF
.	.	TRBV15	12	TRBJ2-7	TGTGCCACCAGCAGTGAGGCTCGCGAGCAGTACTTC	CATSSEAREQYF
.	.	TRBV6-1	13	TRBJ1-1	TGTGCCAGCATTTGGAGCGTGAACACTGAAGCTTTCTTT	CASIWSVNTEAFF
TRBD2	.	TRBV6-5	15	TRBJ2-7	TGTGCCAGCAGACCTTACTTGGCGGGAGCCCACGAGCAGTACTTC	CASRPYLAGAHEQYF
.	.	TRBV9	14	TRBJ1-4	TGTGCCAGCAGCGTGACTGATACTAATGAAAAACTGTTTTTT	CASSVTDTNEKLFF